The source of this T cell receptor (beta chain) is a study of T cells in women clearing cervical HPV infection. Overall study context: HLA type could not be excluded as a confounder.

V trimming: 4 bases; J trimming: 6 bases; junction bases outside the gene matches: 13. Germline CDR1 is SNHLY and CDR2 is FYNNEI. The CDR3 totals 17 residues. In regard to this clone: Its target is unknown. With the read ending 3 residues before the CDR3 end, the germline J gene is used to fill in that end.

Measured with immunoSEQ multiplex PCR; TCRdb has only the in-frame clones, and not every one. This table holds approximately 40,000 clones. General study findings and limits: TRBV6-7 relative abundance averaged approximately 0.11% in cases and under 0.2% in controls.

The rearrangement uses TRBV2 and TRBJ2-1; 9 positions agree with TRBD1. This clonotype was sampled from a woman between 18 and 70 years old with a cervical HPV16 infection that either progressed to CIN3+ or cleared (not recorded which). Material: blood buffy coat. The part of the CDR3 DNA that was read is TGTGCCAGCAGTGGGGACAGGGAGAACTCTTTGATCAATGAG. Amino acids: CASSGDRENSLINE. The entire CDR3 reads CASSGDRENSLINEQFF. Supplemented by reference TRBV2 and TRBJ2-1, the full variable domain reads EPEVTQTPSHQVTQMGQEVILRCVPISNHLYFYWYRQILGQKVEFLVSFYNNEISEKSEIFDDQFSVERPDGSNFTLKIRSTKLEDSAMYFCASSGDRENSLINEQFFGPGTRLTVL.